This entry features one T cell receptor (beta chain) sequence. The clone's antigen remains unknown. No much larger clone exists at a distance of one base, and base qualities are not known. This sample is drawn from a study of T cells after yellow fever vaccination (dated by TCRdb to the late 2010s). General notes on the study: The SMART-Seq v4 Ultra Low Input RNA kit was used to prepare libraries from fractions with low cell numbers. Blood was drawn at multiple timepoints before and after primary and secondary immunization, with bulk PBMC replicates and cell subsets isolated. Two healthy male donors, one aged 18 to 30 and one aged 30 to 39 years, were included in the cohort. Bulk TCR alpha and beta repertoires were sequenced longitudinally to track T-cell clones before and after primary and booster YFV17D yellow fever vaccination.

Per the publication, the treatment or condition label means: live attenuated yellow fever vaccine strain. At every blood-draw timepoint, two biological replicates of bulk PBMCs were collected. PBMCs were isolated from peripheral blood using a standard Ficoll-Paque protocol. RNA was extracted with TriZol from bulk PBMCs, CD4 and CD8 fractions, and dextramer-positive and dextramer-negative fractions. From a lookup of the germline V gene, CDR1 and CDR2 are SGHTA and FQGTGA. Trimming leaves V shorter by 0 bases and J shorter by 8 bases, with the junction holding 5 bases beyond the gene matches. The CDR3, cysteine through phenylalanine, is 17 amino acids long. This entry keeps only the CDR3 DNA: 51 bases, framed from base 1. Beyond this particular receptor, the publication reports: After the booster, most of the clones that had expanded following primary vaccination were detected again (roughly 97% of CD4 and around 90% of CD8), which suggests that memory was broadly maintained. Compared with the primary T-cell response, the secondary T-cell response was weaker but faster, peaking on day 5 rather than day 15. Because the study included only a couple of donors, the extent to which the findings can be generalized is limited. Computational filtering was needed because FACS-sorted repertoires could contain abundant contaminating clonotypes from the bulk population. A small fraction of clonotypes showed up in both the CD4 and CD8 compartments, probably as a result of convergent recombination.

TCRdb shows the sequencer as Illumina NovaSeq 6000. Synthesis of TCR cDNA relied on 5'RACE template switching, a step that introduced a universal primer site along with unique molecular identifiers. Priming of cDNA synthesis was performed from both the TCR alpha and TCR beta constant segments. Library amplification used two PCR steps, and the second PCR step added sample barcodes and sequencing adapters. Sequencing of the libraries was done on either Illumina HiSeq 2500 (2x100 bp) or NovaSeq (2x150 bp). Per the source publication's procedure: MIGEC handled demultiplexing of reads and collapsing into UMI consensus sequences, while MiXCR performed V(D)J alignment. Clonotypes responding to the vaccine were identified with edgeR on replicate PBMC samples, with the criteria of FDR below 0.01 and a log2 fold change above 5 up to day 15. CD4 or CD8 identity was assigned to each bulk clonotype according to whether the clonotype was present at higher abundance in the sequenced CD4 repertoire or the sequenced CD8 repertoire. TCRdb reprocessed the public reads (quality trimming at Q25 with fastp, clone calling with MiXCR) and kept in-frame beta chains. Rows with one shared CDR3 protein collapse into an entry with the most common genes and DNA. The V and J calls reflect TCRdb's pipeline rather than the authors' work. This sample holds some 420,000 distinct CDR3 sequences; around 20% were observed only once. Of the sample, 15% to 20% falls within the top ten clones.

Sequenced here: PBMCs, sampled before the yellow fever booster vaccination. The TCR sequence derives from a man aged 18 to 30 who received the YFV17D yellow fever vaccine. The chain links TRBV7-3 with TRBJ2-1, and TRBD2 matches 15 of the central bases. CDR3 region: CASSLTRTSGGADEQFF. The bases are TGTGCCAGCAGCTTAACCCGGACTAGCGGGGGGGCCGATGAGCAGTTCTTC.